A selection of T cell receptor beta chains follows, all from one sample in a study of T cells in Graves' hyperthyroidism and ophthalmopathy. TCRdb re-called the multiplex PCR reads through MiXCR, storing one row per CDR3 protein. Found here are 250,000 or so distinct CDR3 sequences, around 15% of them singletons; the top ten hold around 30%. Sequenced material: blood. The receptor source for this set is a woman in her fifties or sixties with Graves' hyperthyroidism that later progressed to Graves' ophthalmopathy. Both conserved end residues are part of each CDR3. D genes are given only for firm matches. Size tells how often a clone was seen (once, few, many) or the class of an expanded clone, and some rows leave it out.

clone_size	j_call	d_call	v_call	cdr3_nt	cdr3_aa
.	TRBJ2-1	.	TRBV9	TGTGCCAGCAGCCCCCACTCCTACAATGAGCAGTTCTTC	CASSPHSYNEQFF
many	TRBJ2-1	.	TRBV12-3/TRBV12-4	TGTGCCAGCAGCTCCCCCTGGGGATATGCGGACAATGAGCAGTTCTTC	CASSSPWGYADNEQFF
many	TRBJ1-1	.	TRBV2	TGTGCCAGCAAAGGACAATTGAACACTGAAGCTTTCTTT	CASKGQLNTEAFF
.	TRBJ1-5	.	TRBV6-2/TRBV6-3	TGTGCCAGCAGCCCTTGGGGGGGTCAGCCCCAGCATTTT	CASSPWGGQPQHF
many	TRBJ2-1	TRBD2	TRBV12-3/TRBV12-4	TGTGCCAGCAGTTTCCTAGCGGAATACAATGAGCAGTTCTTC	CASSFLAEYNEQFF
.	TRBJ2-7	.	TRBV25-1	TGTGCCAGCAGTGATCCATCAGGGGCCTACGAGCAGTACTTC	CASSDPSGAYEQYF
few	TRBJ2-3	TRBD2	TRBV20-1	TGCAGTGCGGCCGGGACTAGCGGCATTTTTAGCACAGATACGCAGTATTTT	CSAAGTSGIFSTDTQYF
.	TRBJ2-2	TRBD1	TRBV7-6	TGTGCCAGCAGCCAAACAGGGGGGAGCGCCGGGGAGCTGTTTTTT	CASSQTGGSAGELFF
.	TRBJ2-1	TRBD1	TRBV4-1	TGCGCCAGCAGCGGAAGAGACAGGGTGAATGAGCAGTTCTTC	CASSGRDRVNEQFF
many	TRBJ2-7	.	TRBV18	TGTGCCAGCCGAGACAGGGCGGGGGACGAGCAGTACTTC	CASRDRAGDEQYF
few	TRBJ2-1	TRBD2	TRBV10-1	TGCGCCAGCAGTGATTTACTAGCGGGGGCCAGCTCCTACAATGAGCAGTTCTTC	CASSDLLAGASSYNEQFF
many	TRBJ2-3	TRBD2	TRBV24-1	TGTGCCACCAGTGATCGGACTAGCGGGCAGTCTCCAGATACGCAGTATTTT	CATSDRTSGQSPDTQYF
.	TRBJ1-1	.	TRBV2	TGTGCCAGCAAGGAGGACGGGACACCTCATCGAGCTTTCTTT	CASKEDGTPHRAFF
many	TRBJ2-1	TRBD2	TRBV7-9	TGTGCCAGCAGTCATACTAGCGGGAGGGCTTCGTCCTACAATGAGCAGTTCTTC	CASSHTSGRASSYNEQFF
.	TRBJ2-5	TRBD2	TRBV7-9	TGTGCCAGCAGCGTTCCGGGACTAGCGGGGAGCCAAGAGACCCAGTACTTC	CASSVPGLAGSQETQYF
many	TRBJ2-1	.	TRBV20-1	TGCAGTGCTAGTTCCGGGGGCAGGGTCAATGAGCAGTTCTTC	CSASSGGRVNEQFF
.	TRBJ1-3	.	TRBV4-3	TGCGCCAGCAGCCAAGAAGAGGACACGCCGGGAAACACCATATATTTT	CASSQEEDTPGNTIYF
many	TRBJ1-2	.	TRBV2	TGTGCCAGCAGTGGAATCACCGGGATCCGATCTAATGGCTACACCTTC	CASSGITGIRSNGYTF
.	TRBJ2-1	TRBD2	TRBV20-1	TGCAGTGCTGGCGGACTAGCGGGAGGGTCCTACAATGAGCAGTTCTTC	CSAGGLAGGSYNEQFF
few	TRBJ1-5	.	TRBV29-1	TGCAGCGCCGCCGGGATAGGGGGTCAGCCCCAGCATTTT	CSAAGIGGQPQHF
.	TRBJ2-7	.	TRBV28	TGTGCCAGCAGCCCCGGAAGCCCCTACGAGCAGTACTTC	CASSPGSPYEQYF
many	TRBJ1-6	TRBD1	TRBV2	TGTGCCAGCAGGGGACAGGGGAATTCACCCCTCCACTTT	CASRGQGNSPLHF
few	TRBJ1-3	.	TRBV7-9	TGTGCCAGCAGCTTAGCTCCTGGAAACACCATATATTTT	CASSLAPGNTIYF
few	TRBJ2-3	.	TRBV19	TGTGCCAGTAGTACAGGGAAGTACACAGATACGCAGTATTTT	CASSTGKYTDTQYF
many	TRBJ1-6	.	TRBV28	TGTGCCAGCAGTTTATGGTCCGGAAATTCACCCCTCCACTTT	CASSLWSGNSPLHF
.	TRBJ1-2	TRBD1	TRBV6-2/TRBV6-3	TGTGCCAGCAGACCCGGACAGGGGAATGGCTACACCTTC	CASRPGQGNGYTF
many	TRBJ2-7	.	TRBV28	TGTGCCAGCAGTTTGTCAGCTCAGGGGGGAAGCGAGCAGTACTTC	CASSLSAQGGSEQYF
.	TRBJ2-1	TRBD2	TRBV5-1	TGCGCCAGCAGCTGGGGACTAGCGGGAGGATACAATGAGCAGTTCTTC	CASSWGLAGGYNEQFF